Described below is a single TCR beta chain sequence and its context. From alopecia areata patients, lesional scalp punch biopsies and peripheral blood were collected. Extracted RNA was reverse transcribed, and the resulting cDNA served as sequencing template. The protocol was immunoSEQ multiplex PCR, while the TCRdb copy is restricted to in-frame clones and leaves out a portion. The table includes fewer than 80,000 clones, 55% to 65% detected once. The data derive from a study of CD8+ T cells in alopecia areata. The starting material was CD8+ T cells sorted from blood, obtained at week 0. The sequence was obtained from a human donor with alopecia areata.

CDR3 coding DNA: TGTGCCTGGAGTGTACTAGGGGGGGATGCTTTCTTT. Its translation is CAWSVLGGDAFF. V gene TRBV30 combines with J gene TRBJ1-1, with D perhaps matching TRBD1 (6 bases). V gave up 0 bases and J gave up 11 bases, with 13 bases separating them. The CDR3 runs to 12 residues. Germline CDR1 is GTSNPN and CDR2 is SVGIG (reference sequence).